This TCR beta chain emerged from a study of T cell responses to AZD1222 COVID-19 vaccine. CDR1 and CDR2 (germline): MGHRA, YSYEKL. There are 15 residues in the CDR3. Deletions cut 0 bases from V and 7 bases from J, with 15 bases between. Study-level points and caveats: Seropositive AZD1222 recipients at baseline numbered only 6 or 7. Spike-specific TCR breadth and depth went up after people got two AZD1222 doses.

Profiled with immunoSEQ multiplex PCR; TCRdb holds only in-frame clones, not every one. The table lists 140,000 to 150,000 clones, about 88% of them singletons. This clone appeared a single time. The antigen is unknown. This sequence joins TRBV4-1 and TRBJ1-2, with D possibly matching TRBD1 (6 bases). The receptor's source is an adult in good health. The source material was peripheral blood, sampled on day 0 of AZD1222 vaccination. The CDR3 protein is CASSQETRGRGGYTF. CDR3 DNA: TGCGCCAGCAGCCAAGAAACCCGGGGGCGGGGTGGCTACACCTTC.